The 29 T cell receptor beta chains presented below share a single source sample, sequenced in a study of T-cell reconstitution after alpha-beta-depleted transplantation in children (dated by TCRdb to the mid-2010s). What this sample's treatment or condition label stands for: allogeneic hematopoietic cell transplantation with graft depleted of TCRalphabeta T cells and CD19 B cells. Preparation of the library involved PCR. The reads were generated on an Illumina HiSeq 2500. TCR library preparation used molecular barcoding, with unique molecular identifiers applied to normalize quantification of the TCRbeta repertoire. Starting from the raw public reads, TCRdb applied fastp trimming at Q25, assembled clones with MiXCR and retained in-frame beta chains. Entries are consolidated by CDR3 protein sequence, retaining the most common genes and DNA. This sample lists a few hundred thousand distinct CDR3 sequences; around a tenth were detected once. Jointly, the top ten make up 20% to 25% of the sample.

The specimen comprised peripheral blood, sampled 180 days after TCRalphabeta/CD19-depleted stem cell transplant. The receptors were sampled from a male patient aged 2-9 years who had a stem cell transplant for chronic granulomatous disease, so the T cells may come from the graft donor.

The table lists this clonotype with many counts. The chain links TRBV28 to TRBJ1-5; D gene ambiguous. Germline CDR1 and CDR2: MDHEN and SYDVKM. Trimming shortened V by 3 bases and J by 2 bases, and 14 bases separated the two germline ends. The CDR3 loop spans 16 amino acids. CDR3 protein: CASSFAPHKGNQPQHF. In DNA, the CDR3 is TGTGCCAGCAGTTTTGCCCCCCATAAGGGCAATCAGCCCCAGCATTTT.

This clonotype was picked up a small number of times. The V gene is TRBV19, the J gene TRBJ2-5, with D hard to call. Germline V gives CDR1 LNHDA, CDR2 SQIVND (reference sequence). The V and J ends lost 4 bases and 4 bases respectively, with 16 bases between them. The length of the CDR3 is 15 residues. CDR3 nucleotide sequence: TGTGCCAGTAGTACCGCGGCTCGGGCGACAGAGACCCAGTACTTC. It translates to CASSTAARATETQYF.

This clonotype was seen at least ten times. This chain joins TRBV12-3 or TRBV12-4 and TRBJ2-7; the match to TRBD2 covers 8 bases. The CDR3 runs 15 residues. Losses at the gene ends were 7 bases for V and 3 bases for J; bases not matched to a gene: 11. The CDR3 region has the DNA TGTGCCAGCACACTGGCGGGGGGCCGGAACTACGAGCAGTACTTC. Its translation: CASTLAGGRNYEQYF.

This clonotype was counted ten times or more. The chain joins TRBV4-2 to TRBJ1-6, with D hard to call. With 3 bases removed from V and 7 bases from J, the gap between germline ends came to 16 bases. Germline CDR1 reads LGHNA; CDR2 reads YNFKEQ. The CDR3 consists of 16 residues. The CDR3 protein is CASSHGITAINSPLHF. For the CDR3, the DNA is TGTGCCAGCAGCCACGGTATCACGGCGATCAATTCACCCCTCCACTTT.

In its sample, this clonotype was seen many times. The rearrangement uses TRBV18 and TRBJ2-3; TRBD2 aligns across 7 bases. The CDR3 length is 14 residues. The V segment lost 4 bases and the J segment 4 bases; nucleotides outside the gene matches: 5. CDR1 is KGHSH, CDR2 LQKENI, per germline. CDR3 nucleotides: TGTGCCAGCTCACGCGGGGGTAGCGCAGATACGCAGTATTTT. This sequence encodes CASSRGGSADTQYF.

In this sample, this clonotype turned up many times. The rearrangement joins TRBV10-3 to TRBJ1-1; the D is unclear. Germline CDR1 is ENHRY and CDR2 is SYGVKD. Trimming removed 5 bases from V and 1 base from J, with 11 bases in between. The CDR3 is 14 amino acids. The CDR3 is CAISSLTGNTEAFF. In nucleotides, the CDR3 is TGTGCCATCAGTTCCTTGACGGGGAACACTGAAGCTTTCTTT.

In this sample, this clonotype turned up many times. The chain recombines TRBV5-1 with TRBJ1-5; D remains unclear. V dropped 0 bases and J dropped 3 bases, with 7 bases sitting between them. Germline V lookup: CDR1 SGHRS, CDR2 YFSETQ. CDR3 length equals 14 residues. CDR3 DNA sequence: TGCGCCAGCAGCTTGGGAGGGCCCAATCAGCCCCAGCATTTT. Encoded protein: CASSLGGPNQPQHF.

Points on this clonotype: Just one base apart from a much larger clone, this may be a read error. The chain carries TRBV5-1 and TRBJ2-2; no reliable D call. This CDR3 comprises 13 residues. Trimming removed 0 bases from V and 10 bases from J, with 10 bases in between. Germline CDR1 is SGHRS and CDR2 is YFSETQ. The CDR3 region is CASSLVDGVELFF. CDR3 coding DNA: TGCGCCAGCAGCTTGGTGGATGGCGTGGAGCTGTTTTTT.

This clonotype was found many times. This chain links TRBV7-3 with TRBJ1-2, with unresolved D. The CDR3 length is 15 residues. Per germline, CDR1 SGHTA and CDR2 FQGTGA. The V end lost 2 bases, the J end lost 0 bases, and 10 bases lay between the germline ends. The CDR3 spells CASSLDGITNYGYTF. The CDR3 DNA reads TGTGCCAGCAGCTTAGATGGGATTACTAACTATGGCTACACCTTC.

This clonotype was counted at least ten times. The J gene is TRBJ2-7, the V gene TRBV27; D remains ambiguous. CDR1 and CDR2 from the germline V gene are MNHEY and SMNVEV (reference sequence). This CDR3 comprises 12 residues. Between the trimmed V and J ends, which lost 4 bases and 2 bases, there was a span of 6 bases. CDR3 nucleotides: TGTGCCAGCAGTTCCCCACCCTACGAGCAGTACTTC. The encoded protein is CASSSPPYEQYF.

This clonotype was seen only a few times. The chain combines TRBV29-1 with TRBJ2-1; D gene uncertain. Trimming cost V 4 bases and J 3 bases, with 13 bases left between them. The CDR3 sequence is 14 residues long. Germline CDR1 SQVTM, CDR2 ANQGSEA. The CDR3 coding sequence is TGCAGCGTTGTGGCACCCTCATACTACAATGAGCAGTTCTTC. Translating gives CSVVAPSYYNEQFF.

As to this clonotype: With a much larger clone just one base away, this may be a read error. As the CDR3 is not closed by the conserved phenylalanine or tryptophan, this likely results from a read error. The J gene is TRBJ2-3, the V gene TRBV7-2, with D tentatively TRBD1 (5 bases). CDR1 is SGHTA and CDR2 is FQGNSA in the germline V gene. Trimming shortened V by 4 bases and J by 4 bases, and 12 bases separated the two germline ends. The CDR3 is made up of 14 amino acids. The CDR3 reads CASSSEGVADTQYL. The CDR3, as DNA: TGTGCCAGCAGCTCCGAAGGGGTAGCAGATACGCAGTATCTT.

This clonotype was found many times. The gene calls are TRBV18 and TRBJ2-5, with 7 bases fitting TRBD2. The V and J ends lost 3 bases and 4 bases, in that order; junction bases with no gene match: 14. The CDR3 length is 17 residues. CDR1 is KGHSH and CDR2 is LQKENI in the germline V gene. CDR3 in amino acids: CASSPGLRGVSGETQYF. The DNA for the CDR3 is TGTGCCAGCTCACCGGGACTACGGGGGGTGAGTGGAGAGACCCAGTACTTC.

The V and J genes are TRBV12-3 or TRBV12-4 and TRBJ2-7; 15 positions agree with TRBD2. J was trimmed by 3 bases and V by 3 bases; bases with no gene match: 6. This CDR3 has 17 amino acids. The DNA for the CDR3 is TGTGCCAGCAGTTTTTGGACTAGCGGGAGGGCCAACTACGAGCAGTACTTC. This encodes CASSFWTSGRANYEQYF.

This clonotype was found many times. This chain joins TRBV20-1 and TRBJ2-7; TRBD1 might be the D (6 bases). The length of the CDR3 is 13 residues. V was trimmed by 3 bases and J by 2 bases, leaving 11 bases between them. Germline V gives CDR1 DFQATT, CDR2 SNEGSKA (reference sequence). DNA for the CDR3: TGCAGTGCTAGGGCGGACAGACCCTACGAGCAGTACTTC. Encoded protein: CSARADRPYEQYF.

This clonotype has ten or more counts. One end of the junction varies from germline; a read error may be responsible. The V gene is TRBV7-7, the J gene TRBJ2-1; D may match TRBD1 or TRBD2 (5 bases each). The CDR3 is made up of 16 amino acids. Germline V gives CDR1 SSHAT, CDR2 FNYEAQ (reference sequence). The CDR3 protein is CASSLGDQSSYNEQFF. The CDR3, as DNA: TGTGCTAGCAGCTTAGGGGACCAGAGCTCCTACAATGAGCAGTTCTTC.

The J gene is TRBJ2-7, the V gene TRBV5-4; TRBD2 matches at 7 bases. J was trimmed by 0 bases and V by 5 bases; bases with no gene match: 5. The CDR3 is 14 amino acids. Germline V CDR1 and CDR2: SGHNT, YYREEE (reference sequence). The CDR3 spells CASRNTSASYEQYF. The DNA of the CDR3 is TGTGCCAGCAGGAACACTAGCGCCTCCTACGAGCAGTACTTC.

This clonotype was counted once. Just one base apart from a much larger clone, this may be a read error. The V and J genes are TRBV15 and TRBJ2-3; 7 bases line up with TRBD2. Germline values: CDR1 LNHNV, CDR2 YYDKDF (reference sequence). CDR3 size: 16 residues. The CDR3 protein is CVTSRELRGGTDTQYF. The CDR3 coding sequence is TGTGTCACCAGCAGAGAACTTCGGGGAGGGACAGATACGCAGTATTTT. The entire variable domain, with the rest obtained from reference TRBV15 and TRBJ2-3, is as follows: DAMVIQNPRYQVTQFGKPVTLSCSQTLNHNVMYWYQQKSSQAPKLLFHYYDKDFNNEADTPDNFQSRRPNTSFCFLDIRSPGLGDTAMYLCVTSRELRGGTDTQYFGPGTRLTVL.

This clonotype was found many times. This chain's CDR3 is CASSPSARETQYF. CDR3 DNA sequence: TGTGCCAGCAGCCCCTCAGCGCGGGAGACCCAGTACTTC. V is TRBV7-9 and J is TRBJ2-5; D is undetermined. CDR1 and CDR2 (germline): SEHNR, FQNEAQ (reference sequence). CDR3 length: 13 amino acids. With 5 bases removed from V and 5 bases from J, the gap between germline ends came to 12 bases.

The chain employs TRBV7-2 and TRBJ2-3; TRBD1 matches at 9 bases. In germline, CDR1 is SGHTA, CDR2 FQGNSA. The CDR3 sequence is 16 residues long. V lost 5 bases, J lost 5 bases, and 11 bases stayed unmatched. CDR3 DNA sequence: TGTGCCAGCAGCGGTTCCGGGACAGGGAAGAGAGATACGCAGTATTTT. As protein: CASSGSGTGKRDTQYF.

At least ten counts were recorded for this clonotype. The chain uses TRBV10-2 and TRBJ2-2; tentative D call: TRBD1 (5 bases). Trimming cost V 4 bases and J 5 bases, with 17 bases left between them. Germline CDR1 and CDR2: WSHSY and SAAADI. This CDR3 region has 16 residues. Here the CDR3 DNA reads TGCGCCAGCAGTGTGCAGCAGGGTTTTAGGACCGGGGAGCTGTTTTTT. This encodes CASSVQQGFRTGELFF.

In its sample, this clonotype was seen many times. V is TRBV10-3 and J is TRBJ1-5; a weak D match, TRBD1 (5 bases). V lost 3 bases to trimming and J lost 6 bases, with 24 bases between them. The germline V gene has CDR1 ENHRY and CDR2 SYGVKD. The CDR3 is 18 amino acids. The CDR3 bases are TGTGCCATCAGTGATGCCGGGCAGATTGGGGCCACAATTCAGCCCCAGCATTTT. The encoded protein is CAISDAGQIGATIQPQHF.

In this sample, this clonotype turned up many times. V gene TRBV7-9 combines with J gene TRBJ2-3; possible D gene TRBD1, 7 bases. Between the trimmed V and J ends, which lost 5 bases and 4 bases, there was a span of 10 bases. CDR1 and CDR2 from the germline V gene are SEHNR and FQNEAQ (reference sequence). The length of the CDR3 is 13 residues. The CDR3 DNA reads TGTGCCAGCAGCCCCAGGGGGGCAGATACGCAGTATTTT. Protein sequence: CASSPRGADTQYF.

This clonotype was seen repeatedly, ten times or more. This chain connects TRBV15 to TRBJ2-7; D gene ambiguous. There are 14 residues in the CDR3. Trimming left V 4 bases short and J 6 bases short, with 16 bases between. Germline lookup yields CDR1 LNHNV and CDR2 YYDKDF (reference sequence). CDR3 amino acids: CATSNLWWGSEQYF. The CDR3 coding sequence is TGTGCCACCAGCAACCTATGGTGGGGTAGCGAGCAGTACTTC.

This clonotype was observed at least ten times. The V and J genes are TRBV27 and TRBJ2-1; the match to TRBD2 covers 12 bases. The CDR3 has 16 residues. The germline V gene encodes CDR1 MNHEY and CDR2 SMNVEV (reference sequence). Germline trimming cut 7 bases from V and 1 base from J; bases unmatched to any gene: 5. Here the CDR3 DNA reads TGTGCCAGCACCCTTCTAGCGGGAGGGTCCTACAATGAGCAGTTCTTC. Translated, it gives CASTLLAGGSYNEQFF.

CDR3 sequence (DNA): TGTGCCAGCAGCTTTGGTGGGACAGGGGGCAGAGAGACCCAGTACTTC. Translating gives CASSFGGTGGRETQYF. The rearrangement uses TRBV5-4 and TRBJ2-5, with 12 bases identical to TRBD1. The CDR3 covers 16 residues. Germline CDR1 and CDR2: SGHNT and YYREEE (reference sequence). V lost 2 bases, J lost 4 bases, and 6 bases stayed unmatched. The variable domain in full, completed from reference TRBV5-4 and TRBJ2-5, reads ETGVTQSPTHLIKTRGQQVTLRCSSQSGHNTVSWYQQALGQGPQFIFQYYREEENGRGNFPPRFSGLQFPNYSSELNVNALELDDSALYLCASSFGGTGGRETQYFGPGTRLLVL.

This clonotype was seen repeatedly, ten times or more. V and J are TRBV5-6 and TRBJ2-3; 10 bases align to TRBD2. The CDR3 has 16 residues. Germline trimming cut 3 bases from V and 4 bases from J; bases unmatched to any gene: 8. Germline CDR1 and CDR2: SGHDT and YYEEEE. CDR3 sequence (DNA): TGTGCCAGCAGCTCTATAGCGGGAGGAGTGTCAGATACGCAGTATTTT. This codes for CASSSIAGGVSDTQYF. Together with reference TRBV5-6 and TRBJ2-3, the CDR3 gives the full variable domain: DAGVTQSPTHLIKTRGQQVTLRCSPKSGHDTVSWYQQALGQGPQFIFQYYEEEERQRGNFPDRFSGHQFPNYSSELNVNALLLGDSALYLCASSSIAGGVSDTQYFGPGTRLTVL.

The sample holds many counts of this clonotype. The V call is TRBV15, the J call TRBJ2-2; possible D gene TRBD2, 5 bases. Trimming pared 8 bases from V and 7 bases from J, leaving 11 bases between. The CDR3 runs 12 residues. Germline V gene sequence: CDR1 LNHNV, CDR2 YYDKDF (reference sequence). CDR3: CATGLASGELFF. The CDR3 DNA is TGTGCCACCGGGCTAGCTAGCGGGGAGCTGTTTTTT.

This clonotype was detected many times. The gene calls are TRBV20-1 and TRBJ2-6; 9 bases align to TRBD1. This CDR3 comprises 15 residues. Losses at the gene ends were 5 bases for V and 3 bases for J; bases not matched to a gene: 5. Germline V gene sequence: CDR1 DFQATT, CDR2 SNEGSKA (reference sequence). CDR3 loop: CSAPYRGHGANVLTF. CDR3 bases: TGCAGTGCTCCCTACAGGGGGCATGGGGCCAACGTCCTGACTTTC.